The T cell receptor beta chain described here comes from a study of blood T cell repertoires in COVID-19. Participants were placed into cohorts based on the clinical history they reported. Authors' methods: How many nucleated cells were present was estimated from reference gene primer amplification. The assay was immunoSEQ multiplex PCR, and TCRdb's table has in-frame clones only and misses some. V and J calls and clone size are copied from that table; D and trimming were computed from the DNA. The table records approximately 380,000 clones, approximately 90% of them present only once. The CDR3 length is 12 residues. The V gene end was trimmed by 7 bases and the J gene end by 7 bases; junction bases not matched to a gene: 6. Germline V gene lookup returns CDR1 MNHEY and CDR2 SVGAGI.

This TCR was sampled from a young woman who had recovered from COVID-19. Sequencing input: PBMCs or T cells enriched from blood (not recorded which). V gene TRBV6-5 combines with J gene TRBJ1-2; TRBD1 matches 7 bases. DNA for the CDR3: TGTGCCAGCACCTCACAGGGGTTTGGCTACACCTTC. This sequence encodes CASTSQGFGYTF.